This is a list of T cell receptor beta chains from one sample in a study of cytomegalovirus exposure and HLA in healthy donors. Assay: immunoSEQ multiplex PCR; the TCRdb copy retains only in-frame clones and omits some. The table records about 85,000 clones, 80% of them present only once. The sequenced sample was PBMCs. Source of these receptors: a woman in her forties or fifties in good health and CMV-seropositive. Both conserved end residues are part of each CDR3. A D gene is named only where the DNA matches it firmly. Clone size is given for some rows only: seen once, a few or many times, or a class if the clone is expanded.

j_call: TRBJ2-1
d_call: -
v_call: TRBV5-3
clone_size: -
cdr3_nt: TGTGCCAGAAGCTTTGGTCTTAGGTTCTTC
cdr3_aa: CARSFGLRFF

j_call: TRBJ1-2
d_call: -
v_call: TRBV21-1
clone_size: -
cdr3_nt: TGTGCCAGCATCCGGTCAGGCCCTAACTATGGCTACACCTTC
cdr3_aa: CASIRSGPNYGYTF

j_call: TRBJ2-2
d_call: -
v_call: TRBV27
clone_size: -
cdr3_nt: TGTGCCAGCAGTTTATTAGCCGGGGAGCTGTTTTTT
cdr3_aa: CASSLLAGELFF

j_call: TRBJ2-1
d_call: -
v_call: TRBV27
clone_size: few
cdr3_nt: TGTGCCAGCAGTCCAGGACTCTCGAACAATGAGCAGTTCTTC
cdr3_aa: CASSPGLSNNEQFF

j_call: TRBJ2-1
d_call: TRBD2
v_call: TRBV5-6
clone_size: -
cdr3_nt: TGTGCCAGCAGCTTTGCGGGGGGGGCGATCAATGAGCAGTTCTTC
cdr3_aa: CASSFAGGAINEQFF

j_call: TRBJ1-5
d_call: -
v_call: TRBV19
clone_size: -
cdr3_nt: TGTGCCAGTACCCCCCCGGGGATTAGCAATCAGCCCCAGCATTTT
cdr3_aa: CASTPPGISNQPQHF

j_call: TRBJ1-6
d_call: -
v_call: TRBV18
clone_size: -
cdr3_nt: TGTGCCAGCTCATCCAGAAATTCACCCCTCCACTTT
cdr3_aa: CASSSRNSPLHF

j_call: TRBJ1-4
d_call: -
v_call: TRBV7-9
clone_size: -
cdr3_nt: TGTGCCAGCAGCCCAGCGGCAGGTGTTGAAAAACTGTTTTTT
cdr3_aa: CASSPAAGVEKLFF

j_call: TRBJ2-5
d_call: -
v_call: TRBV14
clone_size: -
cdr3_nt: TGTGCCAGCAGCCTGTTGCGGGAGACCCAGTACTTC
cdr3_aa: CASSLLRETQYF

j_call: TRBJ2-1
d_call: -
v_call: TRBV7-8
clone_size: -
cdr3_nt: TGTGCCAGCAGCTTACATCAGGGGCAGAATGAGCAGTTCTTC
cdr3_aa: CASSLHQGQNEQFF

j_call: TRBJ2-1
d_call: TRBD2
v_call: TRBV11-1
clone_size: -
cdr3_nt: TGTGCCAGCAGCTTAGCCCTAGCGGGAGGCATCAATGAGCAGTTCTTC
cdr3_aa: CASSLALAGGINEQFF

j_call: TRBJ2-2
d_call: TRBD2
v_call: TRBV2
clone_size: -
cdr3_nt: TGTGCCAGTCAGGGACTAGCTGGCGGGGAGCTGTTTTTT
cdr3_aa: CASQGLAGGELFF

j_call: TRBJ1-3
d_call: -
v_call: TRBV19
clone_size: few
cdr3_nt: TGTGCCAGTAGTATTGGGGCAGGGGATCGATACACCATATATTTT
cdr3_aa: CASSIGAGDRYTIYF

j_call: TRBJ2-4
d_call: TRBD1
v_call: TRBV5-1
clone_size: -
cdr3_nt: TGCGCCAGCAGCCGGGGACAGGGGGCGACGAAAAACATTCAGTACTTC
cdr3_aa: CASSRGQGATKNIQYF

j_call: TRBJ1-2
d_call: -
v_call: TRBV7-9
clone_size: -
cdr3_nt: TGTTCCAGCGGAGGGGAATATGGCTACACCTTC
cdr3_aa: CSSGGEYGYTF

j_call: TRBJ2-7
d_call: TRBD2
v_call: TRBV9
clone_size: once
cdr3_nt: TGTGCCAGCAGCGTAGCTGGGAGGGACTACGAGCAGTACTTC
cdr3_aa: CASSVAGRDYEQYF

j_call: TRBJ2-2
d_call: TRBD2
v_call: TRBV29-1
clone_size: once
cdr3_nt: TGCAGCGTTGGGGGACTAGGCTCTCCCGGGGAGCTGTTTTTT
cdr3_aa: CSVGGLGSPGELFF

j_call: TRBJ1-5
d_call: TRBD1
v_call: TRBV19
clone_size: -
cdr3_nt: TGTGCCAGTAGGTTGGACAGGGCCAGCAATCAGCCCCAGCATTTT
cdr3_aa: CASRLDRASNQPQHF

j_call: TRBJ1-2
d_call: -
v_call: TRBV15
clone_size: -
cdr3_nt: TGTGCCACCAGCAGAGATAAGGGGTATGGCTACACCTTC
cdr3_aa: CATSRDKGYGYTF

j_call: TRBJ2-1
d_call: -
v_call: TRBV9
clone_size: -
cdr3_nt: TGTGCCAGCAGCGGCAGGATCAATGAGCAGTTCTTC
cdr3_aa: CASSGRINEQFF

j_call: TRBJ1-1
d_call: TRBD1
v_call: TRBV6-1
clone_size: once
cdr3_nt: TGTGCCAGCAGTGGACCGGGGGACAGGGCTTTCTTT
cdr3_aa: CASSGPGDRAFF

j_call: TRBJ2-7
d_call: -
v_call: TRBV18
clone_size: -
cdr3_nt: TGTGCCAGCACCCTTGGGGGGGAGCAGTACTTC
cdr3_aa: CASTLGGEQYF

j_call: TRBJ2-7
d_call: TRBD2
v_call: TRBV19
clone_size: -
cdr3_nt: TGTGCCAGTAGTAGACTAGCGGGGGACGAGCAGTACTTC
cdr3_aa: CASSRLAGDEQYF

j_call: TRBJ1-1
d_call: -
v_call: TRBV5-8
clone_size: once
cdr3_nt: TGTGCCACCGGTGCAGCTTTCTTT
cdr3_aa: CATGAAFF

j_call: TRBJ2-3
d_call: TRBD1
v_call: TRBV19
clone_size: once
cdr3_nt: TGTGCCAGTAGTATGGGACAGGGGGTAGATACGCAGTATTTT
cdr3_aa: CASSMGQGVDTQYF